This is a list of T cell receptor beta chains from one sample in a study of blood T cell repertoires in COVID-19. Produced via immunoSEQ multiplex PCR; TCRdb's table is partial and in-frame only. This table has about 260,000 clones, less than 85% appearing once. Material: peripheral blood. Receptors were obtained from a man between 60 and 75 years old who had recovered from COVID-19. Each CDR3 is given with its conserved first and last residue. Each record gives: J gene, D gene, V gene, clone size, CDR3 protein, CDR3 DNA. The D gene is left open where the match is weak. A clone size is listed for some rows: how often the clone was seen (once, few, many), or a class if it is expanded.

j_gene: TRBJ2-1
d_gene: NA
v_gene: TRBV28
abundance: few
CDR3aa: CASSLGLRAGGNEQFF
CDR3nt: TGTGCCAGCAGTTTGGGGTTGAGGGCCGGTGGAAATGAGCAGTTCTTC

j_gene: TRBJ2-6
d_gene: TRBD2
v_gene: TRBV7-1
abundance: NA
CDR3aa: CASSSSSPGLAGIGWSSGANVLTF
CDR3nt: TGTGCCAGCAGCTCCTCTTCCCCCGGGCTAGCGGGGATCGGATGGAGCTCTGGGGCCAACGTCCTGACTTTC

j_gene: TRBJ2-3
d_gene: NA
v_gene: TRBV5-5
abundance: NA
CDR3aa: CASSLVEGAYTQYF
CDR3nt: TGTGCCAGCAGCTTGGTTGAAGGGGCGTATACGCAGTATTTT

j_gene: TRBJ1-2
d_gene: TRBD1
v_gene: TRBV2
abundance: NA
CDR3aa: CASSGDRVNYGYTF
CDR3nt: TGTGCCAGCAGTGGAGACAGGGTTAACTATGGCTACACCTTC

j_gene: TRBJ1-1
d_gene: TRBD1
v_gene: TRBV5-1
abundance: NA
CDR3aa: CASSSGQGISGTEAFF
CDR3nt: TGCGCCAGCAGCTCTGGACAGGGAATAAGTGGCACTGAAGCTTTCTTT

j_gene: TRBJ1-2
d_gene: NA
v_gene: TRBV19
abundance: NA
CDR3aa: CASTPTDSRYYGYTF
CDR3nt: TGTGCCAGTACCCCTACGGACAGCCGTTACTATGGCTACACCTTC

j_gene: TRBJ2-5
d_gene: TRBD2
v_gene: TRBV5-4
abundance: NA
CDR3aa: CASSLGPSGGGAQETQYF
CDR3nt: TGTGCCAGCAGCTTGGGGCCTAGCGGGGGAGGGGCCCAAGAGACCCAGTACTTC

j_gene: TRBJ2-7
d_gene: TRBD2
v_gene: TRBV9
abundance: NA
CDR3aa: CASSPRLAEIYEQYF
CDR3nt: TGTGCCAGCAGCCCCAGACTAGCGGAGATCTACGAGCAGTACTTC

j_gene: TRBJ1-2
d_gene: NA
v_gene: TRBV27
abundance: NA
CDR3aa: CASKAPGYGYTF
CDR3nt: TGTGCCAGCAAAGCTCCAGGGTACGGCTACACCTTC

j_gene: TRBJ2-5
d_gene: TRBD1
v_gene: TRBV19
abundance: NA
CDR3aa: CASSIGQGARETQYF
CDR3nt: TGTGCCAGTAGTATTGGACAGGGGGCTCGGGAGACCCAGTACTTC

j_gene: TRBJ2-5
d_gene: TRBD2
v_gene: TRBV6-2/TRBV6-3
abundance: NA
CDR3aa: CASSPPGLASETQYF
CDR3nt: TGTGCCAGCAGTCCCCCGGGACTAGCAAGCGAGACCCAGTACTTC

j_gene: TRBJ1-5
d_gene: TRBD1
v_gene: TRBV12-5
abundance: NA
CDR3aa: CASGYPTGGVRF
CDR3nt: TGTGCTAGTGGTTATCCGACAGGGGGGGTACGTTTT

j_gene: TRBJ2-2
d_gene: TRBD1
v_gene: TRBV28
abundance: NA
CDR3aa: CASSLLPDRGPNTGELFF
CDR3nt: TGTGCCAGCAGTTTATTGCCAGACAGGGGCCCGAACACCGGGGAGCTGTTTTTT

j_gene: TRBJ2-2
d_gene: NA
v_gene: TRBV11-2
abundance: once
CDR3aa: CASSLVGVSGELFF
CDR3nt: TGTGCCAGCAGCTTAGTAGGGGTTTCCGGGGAGCTGTTTTTT

j_gene: TRBJ2-5
d_gene: NA
v_gene: TRBV6-2/TRBV6-3
abundance: NA
CDR3aa: CASSRGLGETQYF
CDR3nt: TGTGCCAGCAGCCGCGGGCTCGGGGAGACCCAGTACTTC

j_gene: TRBJ2-7
d_gene: NA
v_gene: TRBV3-1/TRBV3-2
abundance: few
CDR3aa: CASSLGGAGAEQYF
CDR3nt: TGTGCCAGCAGCCTCGGTGGGGCAGGGGCCGAGCAGTACTTC

j_gene: TRBJ1-4
d_gene: TRBD1
v_gene: TRBV18
abundance: NA
CDR3aa: CASSPGTGGASEKLFF
CDR3nt: TGTGCCAGCTCACCAGGGACAGGGGGCGCGAGTGAAAAACTGTTTTTT

j_gene: TRBJ2-7
d_gene: NA
v_gene: TRBV6-5
abundance: NA
CDR3aa: CASIPGAGPEQYF
CDR3nt: TGTGCCAGCATCCCAGGGGCAGGGCCCGAGCAGTACTTC

j_gene: TRBJ1-5
d_gene: NA
v_gene: TRBV19
abundance: NA
CDR3aa: CASSQNSGSNQPQHF
CDR3nt: TGTGCCAGTAGTCAAAACTCAGGTAGCAATCAGCCCCAGCATTTT

j_gene: TRBJ1-2
d_gene: NA
v_gene: TRBV15
abundance: NA
CDR3aa: CATSRDGGRRYGYTF
CDR3nt: TGTGCCACCAGCAGAGACGGGGGGCGCCGCTATGGCTACACCTTC

j_gene: TRBJ1-1
d_gene: NA
v_gene: TRBV18
abundance: few
CDR3aa: CASSPDSMNTEAFF
CDR3nt: TGTGCCAGCTCACCAGACAGCATGAACACTGAAGCTTTCTTT

j_gene: TRBJ1-2
d_gene: TRBD1
v_gene: TRBV29-1
abundance: NA
CDR3aa: CSVGGQGAGYTF
CDR3nt: TGCAGCGTTGGGGGACAGGGGGCTGGCTACACCTTC

j_gene: TRBJ2-7
d_gene: NA
v_gene: TRBV7-9
abundance: NA
CDR3aa: CASSPRTARNEQYF
CDR3nt: TGTGCCAGCAGCCCTCGGACAGCCAGGAACGAGCAGTACTTC

j_gene: TRBJ2-7
d_gene: NA
v_gene: TRBV6-6
abundance: few
CDR3aa: CASSYMGSSPEQYF
CDR3nt: TGTGCCAGCAGTTACATGGGGAGTTCACCCGAGCAGTACTTC

j_gene: TRBJ2-2
d_gene: TRBD2
v_gene: TRBV5-1
abundance: NA
CDR3aa: CASSLVQSLRGSNTGELFF
CDR3nt: TGCGCCAGCAGCTTGGTGCAGTCTCTCCGCGGGAGCAACACCGGGGAGCTGTTTTTT

j_gene: TRBJ2-7
d_gene: TRBD1
v_gene: TRBV28
abundance: NA
CDR3aa: CASRPTGGEEQYF
CDR3nt: TGTGCCAGCAGGCCCACAGGGGGAGAGGAGCAGTACTTC

j_gene: TRBJ1-4
d_gene: NA
v_gene: TRBV19
abundance: NA
CDR3aa: CASSDRPTNEKLFF
CDR3nt: TGTGCCAGTAGCGACAGGCCAACTAATGAAAAACTGTTTTTT

j_gene: TRBJ2-7
d_gene: TRBD1
v_gene: TRBV5-8
abundance: NA
CDR3aa: CASSSGTGLSYEQYF
CDR3nt: TGTGCCAGCAGCTCCGGGACAGGCCTATCTTACGAGCAGTACTTC

j_gene: TRBJ2-7
d_gene: TRBD2
v_gene: TRBV7-8
abundance: NA
CDR3aa: CASSPIAGAPYEQYF
CDR3nt: TGTGCCAGCAGCCCAATAGCGGGAGCTCCCTACGAGCAGTACTTC

j_gene: TRBJ1-2
d_gene: TRBD1
v_gene: TRBV28
abundance: NA
CDR3aa: CASHGTAPSNYGYTF
CDR3nt: TGTGCCAGTCACGGGACAGCCCCTTCTAACTATGGCTACACCTTC

j_gene: TRBJ2-1
d_gene: TRBD2
v_gene: TRBV19
abundance: NA
CDR3aa: CASRSRSGSYNEQFF
CDR3nt: TGTGCCAGTAGGTCCCGTAGCGGGAGCTACAATGAGCAGTTCTTC

j_gene: TRBJ1-4
d_gene: TRBD1
v_gene: TRBV30
abundance: NA
CDR3aa: CAWRERDSDNEKLFF
CDR3nt: TGTGCCTGGAGAGAACGGGACAGCGACAATGAAAAACTGTTTTTT

j_gene: TRBJ2-5
d_gene: NA
v_gene: TRBV11-2
abundance: NA
CDR3aa: CASSLVGGRDRSPRATQYF
CDR3nt: TGTGCCAGCAGCTTAGTCGGGGGGCGGGACAGGTCGCCCCGTGCGACCCAGTACTTC

j_gene: TRBJ2-7
d_gene: TRBD1
v_gene: TRBV7-9
abundance: NA
CDR3aa: CASSFRTGGNEQYF
CDR3nt: TGTGCCAGCAGCTTCAGGACAGGGGGCAACGAGCAGTACTTC

j_gene: TRBJ2-3
d_gene: TRBD2
v_gene: TRBV5-4
abundance: few
CDR3aa: CASSPGTSGVGDTQYF
CDR3nt: TGTGCCAGCAGCCCAGGGACTAGCGGGGTCGGAGATACGCAGTATTTT

j_gene: TRBJ2-1
d_gene: TRBD2
v_gene: TRBV3-1/TRBV3-2
abundance: NA
CDR3aa: CASSQGSLAGNNEQFF
CDR3nt: TGTGCCAGCAGCCAAGGCTCCCTAGCGGGGAACAATGAGCAGTTCTTC

j_gene: TRBJ1-2
d_gene: NA
v_gene: TRBV3-1/TRBV3-2
abundance: NA
CDR3aa: CASSQDFRGDYGYTF
CDR3nt: TGTGCCAGCAGCCAAGATTTTAGGGGTGACTATGGCTACACCTTC